These 26 T cell receptor beta chains came from one sample sequenced in a study of regulatory T cells in long-lasting Graves disease. As to time point: newly diagnosed GD, antithyroid drugs for less than 3 months. PBMC-derived RNA was used for the TCR library. The TCR beta library used iRepertoire HTBI primers with Arm-PCR amplification of CDR3. Via MiXCR, TCRdb re-called the multiplex PCR reads, giving one row per CDR3 protein. Seen here are approximately 400,000 distinct CDR3 sequences, 15% to 17% observed once, and the top ten hold around a fifth. Sequenced material: peripheral blood mononuclear cells (PBMCs), taken at new diagnosis, from a patient treated with antithyroid drugs. Receptors originate from a female donor with Graves disease.

This clonotype has a count of ten or more. The CDR3 is CASSETEGVATHEQYF. The CDR3 DNA is TGTGCCAGCAGCGAGACTGAGGGGGTGGCTACCCACGAGCAGTACTTC. The chain combines TRBV9 with TRBJ2-7; perhaps TRBD1 as D (6 bases). Germline V lookup: CDR1 SGDLS, CDR2 YYNGEE. The CDR3 has 16 residues. The V end was cut by 3 bases, the J end by 5 bases, with 21 bases between. Together with reference TRBV9 and TRBJ2-7, the CDR3 gives the full variable domain: DSGVTQTPKHLITATGQRVTLRCSPRSGDLSVYWYQQSLDQGLQFLIQYYNGEERAKGNILERFSAQQFPDLHSELNLSSLELGDSALYFCASSETEGVATHEQYFGPGTRLTVT.

This clonotype was seen a handful of times. The chain links TRBV6-1 to TRBJ2-5; D may be TRBD2 (6 bases). Germline CDR1 is MNHNS and CDR2 is SASEGT. V was clipped by 0 bases and J by 7 bases, with 12 bases between them. This CDR3 is 14 amino acids long. CDR3 coding DNA: TGTGCCAGCAGTGAAGCTTCGCTAGCGAGGACCCAGTACTTC. Translation gives CASSEASLARTQYF.

A remark on this clonotype: A much more abundant neighbour one base away suggests this may be a read error. This chain connects TRBV20-1 to TRBJ2-1; D is possibly TRBD2 (6 bases). Germline V gene data show CDR1 as DFQATT and CDR2 as SNEGSKA (reference sequence). The CDR3 is made up of 13 amino acids. The ends were cut back, 6 bases at V and 10 bases at J, with 19 bases in the middle. Here the CDR3 DNA reads TGCAGTGCCCTGACTAGTACAACACACGAGCAGTTCTTC. The encoded protein is CSALTSTTHEQFF.

This clonotype has ten or more counts. The chain combines TRBV11-2 with TRBJ2-3; the D gene could be TRBD1 or TRBD2 (5 bases each). V was shortened by 0 bases and J by 2 bases, with 15 bases between the two germline ends. Germline lookup yields CDR1 SGHAT and CDR2 FQNNGV. The CDR3 is 17 residues long. This chain's CDR3 is CASSLELGRENTDTQYF. CDR3 in DNA: TGTGCCAGCAGCTTAGAACTTGGCAGGGAGAACACAGATACGCAGTATTTT.

V and J are TRBV19 and TRBJ1-5; D call uncertain. Deletions cut 10 bases from V and 9 bases from J, with 19 bases between. This CDR3 spans 13 amino acids. Germline CDR1 and CDR2: LNHDA and SQIVND (reference sequence). The CDR3 coding sequence is TGTGCCACTGCAGCTGGGAACTCGGGGCCCCAGCATTTT. Residues: CATAAGNSGPQHF.

This clonotype appeared many times. The V and J genes are TRBV6-5 and TRBJ1-1; D uncertain. The CDR3 extends over 14 amino acids. Trimming took off 2 bases at V and 11 bases at J, with 18 bases between the two ends. Germline loops: CDR1 MNHEY, CDR2 SVGAGI. The CDR3 DNA reads as TGTGCCAGCAGTTACAGTCTTCAGGAAGACGAGGCTTTCTTT. It translates to CASSYSLQEDEAFF.

J is TRBJ2-3 and V is TRBV9; no firm D call. Trimming removed 3 bases at V and 0 bases at J, with 8 bases between. This CDR3 is built from 14 residues. The germline V gene encodes CDR1 SGDLS and CDR2 YYNGEE. The CDR3 coding sequence is TGTGCCAGCAGCGCCGACGGAAGCACAGATACGCAGTATTTT. This encodes CASSADGSTDTQYF.

This clonotype showed up many times. The genes are TRBV7-2 and TRBJ2-7; no clear D. Germline CDR1 is SGHTA and CDR2 is FQGNSA. V was trimmed by 1 base and J by 0 bases, leaving 10 bases between them. The CDR3 has 15 amino acids. The CDR3 DNA is TGTGCCAGCAGCTTAGGCCGAGCAGGCTCCTACGAGCAGTACTTC. This sequence encodes CASSLGRAGSYEQYF.

CDR3 sequence reads: CASRDRGNGYTF. CDR3 in DNA: TGCGCCAGCAGAGATCGGGGGAATGGCTACACCTTC. The V and J genes are TRBV10-2 and TRBJ1-2, with D perhaps TRBD1 (5 bases). This CDR3 has 12 amino acids. Trimming stripped 6 bases from V and 6 bases from J, with 11 bases between. CDR1 WSHSY and CDR2 SAAADI come from the germline V gene.

This clonotype was observed many times. The chain joins TRBV12-5 to TRBJ1-2; D ambiguous. The CDR3 loop spans 13 amino acids. V lost 4 bases, J lost 6 bases, and 12 bases lay in between. Germline-derived CDR1 and CDR2 are LGHNT and FRNRAP. The CDR3 DNA sequence: TGTGCTAGTGGTTCCGGATTTCCGGATGGCTACACCTTC. Translation gives CASGSGFPDGYTF. The variable domain in full, with the rest retrieved from reference TRBV12-5 and TRBJ1-2, is DARVTQTPRHKVTEMGQEVTMRCQPILGHNTVFWYRQTMMQGLELLAYFRNRAPLDDSGMPKDRFSAEMPDATLATLKIQPSEPRDSAVYFCASGSGFPDGYTFGSGTRLTVV.

This clonotype was detected many times. The rearrangement uses TRBV20-1 and TRBJ2-1, with no clear D. This CDR3 comprises 13 residues. With 2 bases removed from V and 4 bases from J, the gap between germline ends came to 9 bases. CDR1 is DFQATT and CDR2 is SNEGSKA in the germline V gene (reference sequence). The CDR3 DNA reads TGCAGTGCTAGACCAGATATGTACAATGAGCAGTTCTTC. It is translated as CSARPDMYNEQFF.

This clonotype was observed many times. The rearrangement uses TRBV30 and TRBJ2-1; D gene uncertain. The V gene lost 0 bases and the J gene lost 3 bases, with 6 bases spanning the gap. Germline V gene data show CDR1 as GTSNPN and CDR2 as SVGIG (reference sequence). The CDR3 length is 13 residues. This chain's CDR3 is CAWSVQLYNEQFF. Written as DNA, the CDR3 is TGTGCCTGGAGTGTTCAGCTCTACAATGAGCAGTTCTTC.

This clonotype was seen repeatedly, ten times or more. The chain links TRBV12-3 or TRBV12-4 to TRBJ1-1; a possible D gene is TRBD1 (5 bases). CDR3 length: 11 amino acids. With 7 bases removed from V and 6 bases from J, the gap between germline ends came to 9 bases. The CDR3 nucleotides are TGTGCCAGCACCCTGGGGGCTGAAGCTTTCTTT. Translated, it gives CASTLGAEAFF.

This clonotype was counted only a few times. The chain links TRBV20-1 to TRBJ1-5; 8 bases align to TRBD1. V lost 5 bases and J lost 4; bases outside the gene matches: 10. This CDR3 has 15 residues. Germline CDR1 DFQATT, CDR2 SNEGSKA (reference sequence). This CDR3 is CSAVQGDRRNQPQHF. In DNA, the CDR3 is TGCAGTGCTGTACAGGGGGATAGAAGGAATCAGCCCCAGCATTTT.

Note on this clonotype: This may stem from a read error, because a much larger clone lies one nucleotide away. V usage is TRBV15 and J usage is TRBJ1-1; no clear D. The germline gives CDR1 LNHNV, CDR2 YYDKDF (reference sequence). The CDR3 is made up of 14 amino acids. Trimming took 3 bases from V and 4 from J, leaving 12 bases between them. Here the CDR3 DNA reads TGTGCCACCAGCAGTCCCGCAGAGGGCACTGAAGCTTTCTTT. Its protein product is CATSSPAEGTEAFF.

In its sample, this clonotype was seen many times. CDR3 in DNA: TGTGCCAGCACAAAAGGTGTAGCGCCAGATACGCAGTATTTT. This gives the protein CASTKGVAPDTQYF. This sequence joins TRBV6-1 and TRBJ2-3, with D possibly TRBD2 on 5 matching bases. CDR3 length: 14 amino acids. The germline CDR1 and CDR2 sequences are MNHNS and SASEGT. V dropped 7 bases and J dropped 4 bases, with 15 bases sitting between them.

This clonotype was seen ten or more times. This chain joins TRBV29-1 and TRBJ2-7; D unresolved. CDR1 and CDR2 (germline): SQVTM, ANQGSEA. Trimming left V 7 bases short and J 6 bases short, with 13 bases between. CDR3 length: 11 amino acids. The CDR3 loop is CSAATVSEQYF. Here the CDR3 DNA reads TGCAGCGCTGCAACAGTTTCCGAGCAGTACTTC.

As regards this clonotype: The final CDR3 position lacks the conserved phenylalanine or tryptophan, pointing to a likely read error. The rearrangement joins TRBV5-6 to TRBJ1-1, with 8 bases matching TRBD1. This CDR3 is 14 amino acids long. CDR1 is SGHDT and CDR2 is YYEEEE in the germline V gene. V lost 2 bases, J lost 1 base, and 1 base stayed unmatched. CDR3 nucleotide sequence: TGTGCCAGCAGCTTCGGACAGGGGAACACTGAAGCTTTCTCT. Translated: CASSFGQGNTEAFS.

This clonotype was observed at least ten times. The CDR3 DNA sequence: TGTGCCAGCAGCCAAGTCAGGGGGCGGCCCCAGCATTTT. Translated: CASSQVRGRPQHF. This chain links TRBV6-2 or TRBV6-3 with TRBJ1-5, with 8 bases lining up with TRBD1. V dropped 6 bases and J dropped 9; count of bases not matched to a gene: 7. CDR3 length: 13 residues. Germline values: CDR1 MNHEY, CDR2 SVGEGT.

This clonotype occurred a few times. This may come from a read error, since a much larger clone is one base off. In DNA form, the CDR3 reads TGTGCCAGCCCACCCGACATCATGAACACTGAAGCTTTCTTT. It encodes CASPPDIMNTEAFF. V gene TRBV18 combines with J gene TRBJ1-1; D is ambiguous. The CDR3 spans 14 residues. CDR1 KGHSH and CDR2 LQKENI come from the germline V gene.

This clonotype was observed many times. The CDR3 region is CASSRTGQPQHF. The CDR3 DNA follows: TGTGCCAGCAGTAGGACTGGCCAGCCCCAGCATTTT. J is TRBJ1-5 and V is TRBV6-1, with D hard to call. CDR1 MNHNS and CDR2 SASEGT come from the germline V gene. Trimming pared 5 bases from V and 7 bases from J, leaving 9 bases between. The CDR3 totals 12 residues.

V and J are TRBV28 and TRBJ2-3, with D tentatively TRBD1 (6 bases). The CDR3 consists of 16 residues. Germline assignment: CDR1 MDHEN and CDR2 SYDVKM. V was shortened by 4 bases and J by 1 base, with 15 bases between the two germline ends. The CDR3 spells CASSSNREWGTDTQYF. For the CDR3, the DNA is TGTGCCAGCAGTTCAAACAGGGAGTGGGGCACAGATACGCAGTATTTT.

V gene TRBV20-1 combines with J gene TRBJ2-7; D is perhaps TRBD1 or TRBD2 (6 bases each). Germline lookup yields CDR1 DFQATT and CDR2 SNEGSKA (reference sequence). The CDR3 consists of 15 residues. Trimming took 8 bases from V and 5 from J, leaving 25 bases between them. This CDR3 reads CSTSEGVAELNEQYF. Here the CDR3 DNA reads TGCAGTACTTCCGAGGGGGTAGCGGAGCTCAACGAGCAGTACTTC.

This clonotype came up many times. V and J are TRBV20-1 and TRBJ2-7, with D perhaps TRBD1 (5 bases). The germline CDR1 and CDR2 sequences are DFQATT and SNEGSKA (reference sequence). This CDR3 is 14 amino acids long. The V gene lost 4 bases and the J gene lost 0 bases, with 13 bases spanning the gap. The CDR3 loop is CSATSSDTSYEQYF. In DNA form, the CDR3 reads TGCAGTGCTACATCCTCGGACACCTCCTACGAGCAGTACTTC.

The CDR3 nucleotides are TGTGCCAGCAGTTTCTCCGGGAGGGCATACTACGAGCAGTACTTC. Translating it yields CASSFSGRAYYEQYF. The chain carries TRBV28 and TRBJ2-7, with TRBD2 matching 8 bases. This CDR3 comprises 15 residues. Germline V gene lookup returns CDR1 MDHEN and CDR2 SYDVKM. J lost 3 bases, V lost 3 bases, and 7 bases had no gene match.

This clonotype was recorded at least ten times. V usage is TRBV6-2 or TRBV6-3 and J usage is TRBJ1-1, with no clear D. Germline-derived CDR1 and CDR2 are MNHEY and SVGEGT. The CDR3 consists of 14 residues. Trimming shortened V by 0 bases and J by 5 bases, and 10 bases separated the two germline ends. The CDR3 protein is CASSYSPFGTEAFF. CDR3 DNA sequence: TGTGCCAGCAGTTACTCGCCGTTCGGTACTGAAGCTTTCTTT.